This record concerns one T cell receptor beta chain sequence. The sample belongs to a study of blood T cell repertoires in COVID-19. Repertoires were generated with immunoSEQ multiplex PCR, while TCRdb's copy carries only in-frame clones and drops some. The sample has 140,000 to 150,000 clones; about 82% are singletons. Germline assignment: CDR1 MNHEY and CDR2 SMNVEV (reference sequence). The CDR3 runs to 15 residues. The trim removed 3 bases at V and 1 base at J, leaving 5 bases unmatched. The sequenced material came from peripheral blood. The origin of this receptor is a woman between 35 and 50 years old with active or convalescent COVID-19. The chain links TRBV27 to TRBJ1-1; 7 bases line up with TRBD1. The CDR3 DNA sequence: TGTGCCAGCAGTTTTACAGGGGCCCCGAACACTGAAGCTTTCTTT. Translated, it gives CASSFTGAPNTEAFF.